Each of the 15 T cell receptor beta chains below was sequenced from the same sample in a study of circulating and synovial CD4+ cells in juvenile arthritis. The method was immunoSEQ multiplex PCR; TCRdb's version includes in-frame clones alone and lacks a portion of them. The sample records approximately 15,000 clones, approximately 89% being singletons. Material: CD4+ T cells from blood. The receptor set was obtained from a human donor with juvenile idiopathic arthritis.

The genes are TRBV4-2 and TRBJ2-3; D perhaps matches TRBD2 (6 bases). The CDR3 loop spans 17 amino acids. CDR1 and CDR2 (germline): LGHNA, YNFKEQ. The V end was cut by 4 bases, the J end by 1 base, with 18 bases between. The CDR3 here is CASSPTQAAGRTDTQYF. The DNA for the CDR3 is TGTGCCAGCAGCCCTACCCAAGCCGCGGGGCGCACAGATACGCAGTATTTT.

The rearrangement links TRBV25-1 to TRBJ2-5; possible D gene TRBD1, 6 bases. The CDR3 has 13 residues. Trimming removed 4 bases at V and 7 bases at J, with 13 bases between. Germline CDR1 MGHDK, CDR2 SYGVNS. CDR3 DNA sequence: TGTGCCAGCAGTGTACCAGGGGATGGGACCCAGTACTTC. This codes for CASSVPGDGTQYF.

The chain employs TRBV15 and TRBJ2-7; 8 nucleotides match TRBD1. The CDR3 loop spans 14 amino acids. The V gene's germline CDR1 is LNHNV and CDR2 YYDKDF (reference sequence). The junction had 5 bases not matched to a gene; V was cut back by 3 bases and J by 4 bases. The CDR3 spells CATSSLGQGYEQYF. CDR3 DNA sequence: TGTGCCACCAGCAGCCTTGGACAGGGTTACGAGCAGTACTTC.

DNA for the CDR3: TGTGCCAGCACTCGTACCGGGACATACTTCGAGCAGTACTTC. This encodes CASTRTGTYFEQYF. V is TRBV5-6 and J is TRBJ2-7; D is possibly TRBD1 (6 bases). This CDR3 has 14 residues. Germline V lookup: CDR1 SGHDT, CDR2 YYEEEE. V was shortened by 6 bases and J by 6 bases, with 19 bases between the two germline ends.

The chain has TRBV7-2 and TRBJ2-2, with 8 nucleotides matching TRBD1. V lost 5 bases to trimming and J lost 7 bases; unmatched junction nucleotides: 3. CDR3 length: 13 amino acids. Germline CDR1 reads SGHTA; CDR2 reads FQGNSA. CDR3 in amino acids: CASSRTGFGELFF. CDR3 in DNA: TGTGCCAGCAGCCGGACAGGGTTCGGGGAGCTGTTTTTT.

The J gene is TRBJ2-2, the V gene TRBV5-1, with 7 bases that match TRBD2. The germline CDR1 and CDR2 sequences are SGHRS and YFSETQ. This CDR3 comprises 18 residues. The J segment lost 0 bases and the V segment lost 0 bases, leaving 8 bases of the junction unmatched. Here the CDR3 DNA reads TGCGCCAGCAGCTTGGCGGGGCTAGCGGTGACGAACACCGGGGAGCTGTTTTTT. Translating gives CASSLAGLAVTNTGELFF.

The sample holds one count of this clone. This chain links TRBV7-9 with TRBJ1-5; a weak D match, TRBD1 (6 bases). Germline CDR1 is SEHNR and CDR2 is FQNEAQ (reference sequence). Trimming pared 6 bases from V and 1 base from J, leaving 13 bases between. There are 15 residues in the CDR3. In nucleotides, the CDR3 is TGTGCCAGCAGTCACGGACAGCGGAGCAATCAGCCCCAGCATTTT. It encodes CASSHGQRSNQPQHF.

The V call is TRBV5-5, the J call TRBJ2-7, with 11 bases that match TRBD2. This CDR3 contains 15 residues. The junction had 3 bases not matched to a gene; V was cut back by 2 bases and J by 2 bases. The germline V gene has CDR1 SGHKS and CDR2 YYEKEE (reference sequence). CDR3 sequence: CASSFPTSGAYEQYF. As DNA, the CDR3 is TGTGCCAGCAGCTTTCCGACTAGCGGGGCCTACGAGCAGTACTTC.

The chain joins TRBV6-1 to TRBJ2-7; 8 bases are shared with TRBD1. Germline-derived CDR1 and CDR2 are MNHNS and SASEGT. V was clipped by 7 bases and J by 6 bases; unmatched bases: 11. This CDR3 has 14 residues. Here the CDR3 reads CASKRTGIVSEQYF. The DNA of the CDR3 is TGTGCCAGCAAGAGGACAGGGATCGTCTCCGAGCAGTACTTC.

The chain links TRBV4-3 to TRBJ1-5; 7 positions agree with TRBD1. V lost 6 bases and J lost 3; bases outside the gene matches: 8. This CDR3 spans 15 amino acids. Germline V CDR1 and CDR2: LGHNA, YSLEER. The CDR3 DNA follows: TGCGCCAGCAGTCAATCTGACAGGGCCAATCAGCCCCAGCATTTT. Protein: CASSQSDRANQPQHF.

The chain links TRBV5-1 to TRBJ1-1, with 7 bases identical to TRBD1. The CDR3 is made up of 15 amino acids. V shed 0 bases, J shed 3 bases, and the junction held 5 bases outside the gene matches. Germline assignment: CDR1 SGHRS and CDR2 YFSETQ. The CDR3 sequence is CASSLAGTDYTEAFF. The CDR3 DNA sequence: TGCGCCAGCAGCTTGGCCGGGACAGACTACACTGAAGCTTTCTTT.

The chain uses TRBV5-1 and TRBJ1-4; D not resolved. CDR1 is SGHRS, CDR2 YFSETQ, per germline. This CDR3 contains 14 residues. Trimming left V 4 bases short and J 8 bases short, with 15 bases between. CDR3 loop: CASSLFGAYEKLFF. The CDR3, as DNA: TGCGCCAGCAGCCTTTTTGGAGCGTACGAAAAACTGTTTTTT.

The chain is built from TRBV7-8 and TRBJ1-5, with D perhaps matching TRBD1 (5 bases). Trimming left V 3 bases short and J 4 bases short, with 10 bases between. Germline values: CDR1 SGHVS, CDR2 FQNEAQ. The CDR3 extends over 14 amino acids. CDR3 nucleotides: TGTGCCAGCAGCTTTGGGGCACGGAATCAGCCCCAGCATTTT. Residues: CASSFGARNQPQHF.

The CDR3 coding sequence is TGTGCCAGCAGCTACTGGACTAGCGTCGGCACCGGGGAGCTGTTTTTT. Encoded protein: CASSYWTSVGTGELFF. The rearrangement uses TRBV7-8 and TRBJ2-2; 9 nucleotides match TRBD2. CDR3 length: 16 residues. The ends lost 4 bases at V and 4 bases at J; junction bases unmatched: 7. Germline assignment: CDR1 SGHVS and CDR2 FQNEAQ.

As concerns this clone: The junction differs from germline at one of its ends, possibly a read error. This sample also contains other DNA sequences that code for the same CDR3. The CDR3 bases are TGTGCCAGCTCACAACTGCCAACCCCTAGCTCCTATAATTCCCCCCTCCACTTT. Translating it yields CASSQLPTPSSYNSPLHF. The chain has TRBV18 and TRBJ1-6; D gene unclear. Germline V gives CDR1 KGHSH, CDR2 LQKENI. The CDR3 length is 18 residues.